The rows below give T cell receptor beta chains drawn from one sample of a study of blood T cell repertoires in COVID-19. Some clones are missing from TCRdb's copy, which holds only in-frame ones; the method was immunoSEQ multiplex PCR. This sample yields approximately 250,000 clones, of which about 90% are seen a single time; over 3.5% belongs to the top ten. The specimen sequenced was PBMCs or T cells enriched from blood (not recorded which). The source of these receptors is a woman in her 30s with acute COVID-19. CDR3s include the opening cysteine and the closing phenylalanine or tryptophan. A D gene is named only where the DNA matches it firmly. Clone size is given for some rows only: seen once, a few or many times, or a class if the clone is expanded.

>NA|TRBV6-1|NA|TRBJ2-7
CASSGIDGYEQYF
TGTGCCAGCAGTGGGATTGACGGGTACGAGCAGTACTTC
>NA|TRBV19|NA|TRBJ2-2
CASSWPGELFF
TGTGCCAGTAGTTGGCCCGGGGAGCTGTTTTTT
>NA|TRBV6-5|NA|TRBJ2-7
CASSWTSRSEQYF
TGTGCCAGCAGTTGGACATCAAGATCCGAGCAGTACTTC
>NA|TRBV7-8|NA|TRBJ1-2
CASSSLSGTPVYGYTF
TGTGCCAGCAGCTCTTTGAGTGGGACACCGGTCTATGGCTACACCTTC
>NA|TRBV12-3/TRBV12-4|few|TRBJ1-1
CASSVTGRAEAFF
TGTGCCAGCAGTGTAACAGGGAGAGCGGAAGCTTTCTTT
>NA|TRBV11-2|NA|TRBJ2-7
CASTAVRGSRGEQYF
TGTGCCAGCACCGCCGTGCGGGGATCGAGGGGAGAGCAGTACTTC
>TRBD1|TRBV28|NA|TRBJ2-7
CASSFPVKTGVSYEQYF
TGTGCCAGCAGTTTTCCGGTTAAGACAGGGGTTTCCTACGAGCAGTACTTC
>TRBD1|TRBV28|NA|TRBJ1-4
CASIPGSRDRNEKLFF
TGTGCCAGCATCCCCGGCTCTCGGGACAGAAATGAAAAACTGTTTTTT
>NA|TRBV18|NA|TRBJ1-3
CASSSAGVVGGNTIYF
TGTGCCAGCTCATCCGCGGGGGTCGTCGGTGGAAACACCATATATTTT
>TRBD1|TRBV7-9|NA|TRBJ2-1
CASSLIRRTGIDEQFF
TGTGCCAGCAGCTTGATCCGAAGGACAGGAATCGATGAGCAGTTCTTC
>NA|TRBV27|once|TRBJ1-4
CASSLGAANEKLFF
TGTGCCAGCAGTTTGGGGGCTGCTAATGAAAAACTGTTTTTT
>TRBD1|TRBV6-5|NA|TRBJ1-3
CASSYSETGVGNTIYF
TGTGCCAGCAGTTACTCGGAGACAGGGGTCGGAAACACCATATATTTT
>TRBD2|TRBV5-4|NA|TRBJ2-1
CASSLSSGEYNEQFF
TGTGCCAGCAGCCTTAGTAGCGGGGAGTACAATGAGCAGTTCTTC
>NA|TRBV3-1/TRBV3-2|NA|TRBJ1-2
CASSQDPLTQRYGYTF
TGTGCCAGCAGCCAAGATCCCCTGACACAACGCTATGGCTACACCTTC
>NA|TRBV27|NA|TRBJ2-7
CASTSRTPGYEQYF
TGTGCCAGCACCTCGAGGACTCCCGGCTACGAGCAGTACTTC
>NA|TRBV12-3/TRBV12-4|NA|TRBJ1-6
CASSLLGRSPLHF
TGTGCCAGCAGTTTATTGGGGCGATCACCCCTCCACTTT
>NA|TRBV14|NA|TRBJ2-3
CASSVRTGTDTQYF
TGTGCCAGCAGCGTCCGGACAGGCACAGATACGCAGTATTTT
>TRBD1|TRBV10-2|NA|TRBJ1-2
CASSEGTGEVGYTF
TGCGCCAGCAGTGAAGGGACAGGGGAGGTTGGCTACACCTTC
>TRBD1|TRBV11-2|once|TRBJ1-6
CASSLGDRINSPLHF
TGTGCCAGCAGCTTAGGGGACAGAATTAATTCACCCCTCCACTTT
>NA|TRBV6-5|NA|TRBJ2-7
CASSSPGYQHEQYF
TGTGCCAGCAGTTCGCCAGGGTATCAGCACGAGCAGTACTTC
>TRBD1|TRBV3-1/TRBV3-2|NA|TRBJ1-4
CASSQALGGEWDEKLFF
TGTGCCAGCAGCCAAGCCCTAGGGGGCGAATGGGATGAAAAACTGTTTTTT
>NA|TRBV29-1|NA|TRBJ2-2
CSVPVRGNTGELFF
TGCAGCGTTCCGGTGCGGGGAAACACCGGGGAGCTGTTTTTT